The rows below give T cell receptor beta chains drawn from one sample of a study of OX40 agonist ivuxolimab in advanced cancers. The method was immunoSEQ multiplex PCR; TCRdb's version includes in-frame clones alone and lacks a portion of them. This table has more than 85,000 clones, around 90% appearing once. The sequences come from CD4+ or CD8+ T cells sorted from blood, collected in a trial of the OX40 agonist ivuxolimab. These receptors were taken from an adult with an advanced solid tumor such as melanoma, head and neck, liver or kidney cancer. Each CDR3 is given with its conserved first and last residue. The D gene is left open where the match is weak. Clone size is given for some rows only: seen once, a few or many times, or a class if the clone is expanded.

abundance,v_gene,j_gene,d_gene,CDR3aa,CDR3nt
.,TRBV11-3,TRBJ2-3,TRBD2,CASSQTKTSGDTDTQYF,TGTGCCAGCAGCCAAACAAAAACTAGCGGGGATACAGATACGCAGTATTTT
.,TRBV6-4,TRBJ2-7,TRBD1,CASSEGQGAYEQYF,TGTGCCAGCAGTGAAGGACAGGGGGCCTACGAGCAGTACTTC
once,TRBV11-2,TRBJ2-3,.,CASSLMELGHTQYF,TGTGCCAGCAGCTTGATGGAGTTGGGGCATACGCAGTATTTT
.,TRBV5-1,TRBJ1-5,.,CASSLGGFDQPQHF,TGCGCCAGCAGCTTAGGAGGGTTCGATCAGCCCCAGCATTTT
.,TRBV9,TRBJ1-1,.,CASREVGGSSEAFF,TGTGCCAGCAGGGAGGTAGGGGGGAGTAGTGAAGCTTTCTTT
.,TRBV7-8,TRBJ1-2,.,CASSPRAEVYGYTF,TGTGCCAGCAGCCCCCGGGCGGAAGTCTATGGCTACACCTTC
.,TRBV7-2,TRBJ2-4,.,CASSQGAGSGIQYF,TGTGCCAGCAGTCAAGGGGCAGGATCAGGCATTCAGTACTTC
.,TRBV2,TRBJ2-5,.,CATLRGAGQETQYF,TGTGCCACCCTAAGGGGGGCAGGGCAAGAGACCCAGTACTTC
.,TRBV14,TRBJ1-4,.,CASSQGRGGEKLFF,TGTGCCAGCAGCCAAGGCAGGGGCGGCGAAAAACTGTTTTTT
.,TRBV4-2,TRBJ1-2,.,CASSQGGRRDGYTF,TGTGCCAGCAGCCAAGGGGGGCGTCGGGATGGCTACACCTTC
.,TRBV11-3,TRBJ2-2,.,CATIGTGELFF,TGTGCCACGATAGGGACCGGGGAGCTGTTTTTT
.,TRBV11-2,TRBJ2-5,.,CASSPTTRWETQYF,TGTGCCAGCAGCCCAACGACTAGATGGGAGACCCAGTACTTC
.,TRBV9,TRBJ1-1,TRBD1,CASSPTGWAFAEAFF,TGTGCCAGCAGCCCGACAGGGTGGGCTTTCGCTGAAGCTTTCTTT
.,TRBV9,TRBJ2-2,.,CASSARGRIENTGELFF,TGTGCCAGCAGCGCCAGAGGCAGAATCGAAAACACCGGGGAGCTGTTTTTT
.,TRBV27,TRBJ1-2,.,CASSASHRGSYGYTF,TGTGCCAGCAGTGCATCCCACCGGGGATCCTATGGCTACACCTTC
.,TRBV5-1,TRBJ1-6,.,CASSLSGVTGGSPLHF,TGCGCCAGCAGCTTAAGTGGGGTCACCGGGGGATCACCCCTCCACTTT
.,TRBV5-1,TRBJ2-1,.,CASSTLVGGDNEQFF,TGCGCCAGCAGCACCCTAGTGGGGGGCGACAATGAGCAGTTCTTC
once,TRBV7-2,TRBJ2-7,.,CASSLGGGSYEQYF,TGTGCCAGCAGCTTAGGGGGTGGCTCCTACGAGCAGTACTTC
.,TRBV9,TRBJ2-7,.,CASSERAYEQYF,TGTGCCAGCAGCGAAAGAGCATACGAGCAGTACTTC
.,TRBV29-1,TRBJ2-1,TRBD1,CSVGGQFYNEQFF,TGCAGCGTTGGGGGACAGTTTTACAATGAGCAGTTCTTC
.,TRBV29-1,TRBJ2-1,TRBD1,CSVLRDRQYNEQFF,TGCAGCGTCCTCCGGGACAGACAATACAATGAGCAGTTCTTC
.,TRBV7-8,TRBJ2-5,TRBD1,CASSFSRDSFYF,TGTGCCAGCAGCTTCAGCCGGGACAGTTTCTACTTC
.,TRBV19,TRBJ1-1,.,CASSRPPENTEAFF,TGTGCCAGTAGTAGACCCCCAGAGAACACTGAAGCTTTCTTT
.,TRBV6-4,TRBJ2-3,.,CASSAEPELAQYF,TGTGCCAGCAGCGCGGAGCCGGAGTTGGCGCAGTATTTT
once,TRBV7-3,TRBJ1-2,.,CASTSGAANYGYTF,TGTGCCAGCACCTCGGGGGCGGCTAACTATGGCTACACCTTC
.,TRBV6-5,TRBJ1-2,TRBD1,CASSYLGQGAQGYTF,TGTGCCAGCAGTTACCTAGGACAGGGGGCACAAGGCTACACCTTC
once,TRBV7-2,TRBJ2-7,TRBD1,CASSFDRGTMYEQYF,TGTGCCAGCAGCTTCGACAGGGGTACTATGTACGAGCAGTACTTC
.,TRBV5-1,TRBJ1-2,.,CASSLAIGINYGYTF,TGCGCCAGCAGCTTGGCCATCGGCATCAACTATGGCTACACCTTC
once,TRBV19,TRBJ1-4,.,CATAGTRESNEKLFF,TGTGCCACGGCCGGGACTCGAGAATCTAATGAAAAACTGTTTTTT
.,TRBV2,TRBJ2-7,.,CASSFGSYEQYF,TGTGCCAGCAGTTTTGGCTCCTACGAGCAGTACTTC
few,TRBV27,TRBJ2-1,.,CASNTLVGYGEQFF,TGTGCCAGCAATACCTTAGTGGGTTATGGTGAGCAGTTCTTC
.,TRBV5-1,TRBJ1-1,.,CASSLPTTEAFF,TGCGCCAGCAGCTTGCCGACCACTGAAGCTTTCTTT
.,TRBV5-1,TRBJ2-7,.,CASSPKSVGPYEQYF,TGCGCCAGCAGCCCTAAGAGTGTGGGCCCCTACGAGCAGTACTTC
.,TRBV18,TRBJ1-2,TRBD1,CASSPEDRAYGYTF,TGTGCCAGCTCACCCGAGGACAGGGCCTATGGCTACACCTTC
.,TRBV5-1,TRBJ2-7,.,CASSLSGDSYEQYF,TGCGCCAGCAGCTTGTCAGGCGACAGCTACGAGCAGTACTTC
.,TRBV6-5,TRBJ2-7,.,CASSYRGWGAYEQYF,TGTGCCAGCAGTTACCGGGGCTGGGGGGCCTACGAGCAGTACTTC
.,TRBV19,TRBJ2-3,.,CAISQASSTDTQYF,TGTGCCATCTCTCAGGCTAGCAGCACAGATACGCAGTATTTT
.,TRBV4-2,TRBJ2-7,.,CASSHQTWNDEQYF,TGTGCCAGCAGCCATCAGACGTGGAATGACGAGCAGTACTTC
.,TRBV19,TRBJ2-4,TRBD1,CASSTQGARAKNIQYF,TGTGCCAGTAGTACCCAGGGGGCTAGAGCCAAAAACATTCAGTACTTC